Listed here is a single TCR beta chain. Libraries were prepared by immunoSEQ multiplex PCR; TCRdb keeps only in-frame clonotypes and omits some of them. The sample has around 100,000 clones; 81% are singletons. The data were obtained in a study of glioma-infiltrating T cells after dendritic cell vaccination. Germline values: CDR1 SGDLS, CDR2 YYNGEE. V lost 2 bases, J lost 1 base, and 5 bases stayed unmatched. The CDR3 length is 15 residues. This TCR derives from a human donor with glioblastoma. V is TRBV9 and J is TRBJ2-7; 8 positions agree with TRBD1. Sequenced here: blood, sampled before dendritic cell vaccination. CDR3 residues: CASSVAGQGSYEQYF. The CDR3, as DNA: TGTGCCAGCAGCGTGGCTGGACAGGGATCCTACGAGCAGTACTTC. Complete variable domain (other parts from reference TRBV9 and TRBJ2-7): DSGVTQTPKHLITATGQRVTLRCSPRSGDLSVYWYQQSLDQGLQFLIQYYNGEERAKGNILERFSAQQFPDLHSELNLSSLELGDSALYFCASSVAGQGSYEQYFGPGTRLTVT.